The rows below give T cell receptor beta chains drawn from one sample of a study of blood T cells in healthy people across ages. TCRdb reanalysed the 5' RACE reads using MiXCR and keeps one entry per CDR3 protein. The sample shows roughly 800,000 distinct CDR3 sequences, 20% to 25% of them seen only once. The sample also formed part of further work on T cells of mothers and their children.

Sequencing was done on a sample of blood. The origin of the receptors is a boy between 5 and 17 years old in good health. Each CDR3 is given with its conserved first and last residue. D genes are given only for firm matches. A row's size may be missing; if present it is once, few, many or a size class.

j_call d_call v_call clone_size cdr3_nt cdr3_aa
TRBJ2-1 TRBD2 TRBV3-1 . TGTGCCAGCAGCCAAGTGGCCCCCGGGACTAGCGGGGGTTACTCCTACAATGAGCAGTTCTTC CASSQVAPGTSGGYSYNEQFF
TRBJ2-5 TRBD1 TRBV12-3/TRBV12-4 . TGTGCCAGCCAGGACAGGGGGAAGACCCAGTACTTC CASQDRGKTQYF
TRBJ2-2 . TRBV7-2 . TGTGCCAGCAGCCCGGAATCCCGGAGCGCGAACACCGGGGAGCTGTTTTTT CASSPESRSANTGELFF
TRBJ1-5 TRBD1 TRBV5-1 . TGCGCCAGCAGCGAGGGGGACAGGGGGGATCAGCCCCAGCATTTT CASSEGDRGDQPQHF
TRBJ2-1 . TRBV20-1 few TGCAGTGCTGGTGGGGCCTACAATGAGCAGTTCTTC CSAGGAYNEQFF
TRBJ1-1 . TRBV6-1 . TGTGCCAGCAGTGAACCCAGCGAGGGGAACACTGAAGCTTTCTTT CASSEPSEGNTEAFF
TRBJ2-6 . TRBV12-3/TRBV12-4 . TGTGCCAGCATCCGGTTTAACTCTGGGGCCAACGTCCTGACTTTC CASIRFNSGANVLTF
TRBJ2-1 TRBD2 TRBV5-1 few TGCGCCAGCAGCACCGGGACTAGCGTGAGCAATGAGCAGTTCTTC CASSTGTSVSNEQFF
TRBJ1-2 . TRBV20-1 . TGCAGTGCGCAACAGGGAAAGGGTGGCTACACCTTC CSAQQGKGGYTF
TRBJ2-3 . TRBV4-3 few TGCGCCAGCAGCCAAGGAGCAGAAGATACGCAGTATTTT CASSQGAEDTQYF
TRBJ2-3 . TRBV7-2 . TGTGCCAGCAGCCTACTCTTTGGGGGGACCACTAGCACAGATACGCAGTATTTT CASSLLFGGTTSTDTQYF
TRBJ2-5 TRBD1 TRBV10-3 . TGTGCCATCAGCGGGACAGAAAGCGGAGAGACCCAGTACTTC CAISGTESGETQYF
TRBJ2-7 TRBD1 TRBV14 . TGTGCCAGCAGCCTCCTCGACAGGGGGCTCTACGAGCAGTACTTC CASSLLDRGLYEQYF
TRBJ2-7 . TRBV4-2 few TGTGCCAGCAGCCAACGGGGGACAACGGGGGGCTACGAGCAGTACTTC CASSQRGTTGGYEQYF
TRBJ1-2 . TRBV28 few TGTGCCACCACGGGGGCCTATGGCTACACCTTC CATTGAYGYTF
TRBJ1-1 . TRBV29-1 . TGCAGCGTTGGCACTTGGCCAGCACCAAACACTGAAGCTTTCTTT CSVGTWPAPNTEAFF
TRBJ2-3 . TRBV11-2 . TGTGCCAGCAGCTCCCTCGGCGGACCCTACACAGATACGCAGTATTTT CASSSLGGPYTDTQYF
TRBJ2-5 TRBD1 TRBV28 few TGTGCCAGCAGTTCCTCCGCAACAGGGGGTACCTACTATGAGCAGTACTTC CASSSSATGGTYYEQYF
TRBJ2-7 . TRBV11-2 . TGTGCCAGCAGGCCCGAACTAATCGGGGAGCAGTACTTC CASRPELIGEQYF
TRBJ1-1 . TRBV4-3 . TGCGCCAGCAGCCAAGACCGGGGCTTGGACACTGAAGCTTTCTTT CASSQDRGLDTEAFF
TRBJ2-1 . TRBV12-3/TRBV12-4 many TGTGCCAGCAGTTTAGCGGGAGGAGGGATTGAGCAGTTCTTC CASSLAGGGIEQFF
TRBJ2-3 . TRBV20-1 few TGCAGTGCTAGAACCCCCCTTGTGGGGGATACGCAGTATTTT CSARTPLVGDTQYF
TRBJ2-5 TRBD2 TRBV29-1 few TGCAGCGCTGAACTCGTTGGGACTAGCGGGGCCCTACAAGAGACCCAGTACTTC CSAELVGTSGALQETQYF
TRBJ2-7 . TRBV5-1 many TGCGCCAGCAGCTTGCCGGGGACCTACGAGCAGTACTTC CASSLPGTYEQYF
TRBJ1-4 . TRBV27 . TGTGCCAGCAGTTCCCTCGGTGGAGCTAATGAAAAACTGTTTTTT CASSSLGGANEKLFF
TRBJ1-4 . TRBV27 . TGTGCCAGCAGCGAAAGCGGGGCAGCTAATGAAAAACTGTTTTTT CASSESGAANEKLFF
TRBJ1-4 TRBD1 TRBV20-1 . TGCAGTGCTAGAGATCCGGGACAGAGTAATGAAAAACTGTTTTTT CSARDPGQSNEKLFF
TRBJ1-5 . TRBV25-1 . TGTGCCAGCAGTGAAGGGACAACAAGCAATCAGCCCCAGCATTTT CASSEGTTSNQPQHF
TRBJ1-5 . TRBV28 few TGTGCCAGCAGTTTCCTAGTCGGAAAGCATCAGCCCCAGCATTTT CASSFLVGKHQPQHF
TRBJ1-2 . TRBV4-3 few TGCGCCAGCAGCCAAGATCTTGACAGCGACTATGGCTACACCTTC CASSQDLDSDYGYTF
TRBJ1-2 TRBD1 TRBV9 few TGTGCCAGCAGCCCAGAGACAGGGGCCTATGGCTACACCTTC CASSPETGAYGYTF
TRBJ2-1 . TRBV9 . TGTGCCAGCAGCCCCTGGACTGGCAATGAGCAGTTCTTC CASSPWTGNEQFF
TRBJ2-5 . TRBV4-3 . TGCGCCAGCAGCCCATACAGGGAAGACGAGACCCAGTACTTC CASSPYREDETQYF
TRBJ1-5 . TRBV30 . TGTGCCTGGTCATGGGGGGGGGACAATCAGCCCCAGCATTTT CAWSWGGDNQPQHF
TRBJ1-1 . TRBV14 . TGTGCCAGCAGCCAAGGGGCCGCCCTCCCCAAAGCTTTCTTT CASSQGAALPKAFF
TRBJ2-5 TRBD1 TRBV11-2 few TGTGCCAGCAGCTTAGGGACAGGGGGCCAAGAGACCCAGTACTTC CASSLGTGGQETQYF
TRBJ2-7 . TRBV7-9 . TGTGCCAGCAGCGAACGTGAGGGCACCTACGAGCAGTACTTC CASSEREGTYEQYF